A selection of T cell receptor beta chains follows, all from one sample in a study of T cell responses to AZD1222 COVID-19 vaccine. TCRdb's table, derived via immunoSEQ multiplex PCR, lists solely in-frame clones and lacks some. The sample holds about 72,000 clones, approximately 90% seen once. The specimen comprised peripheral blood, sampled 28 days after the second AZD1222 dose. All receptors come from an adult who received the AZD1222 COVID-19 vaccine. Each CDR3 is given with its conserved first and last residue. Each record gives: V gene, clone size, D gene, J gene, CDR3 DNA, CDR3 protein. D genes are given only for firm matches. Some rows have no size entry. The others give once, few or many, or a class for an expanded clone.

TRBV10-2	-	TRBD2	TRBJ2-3	TGCGCCAGCATGGCGGGAGGGTCCTTCGGCACAGATACGCAGTATTTT	CASMAGGSFGTDTQYF
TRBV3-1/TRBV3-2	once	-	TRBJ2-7	TGTGCCAGCAGCCAAGAGCCTATCACCTACGAGCAGTACTTC	CASSQEPITYEQYF
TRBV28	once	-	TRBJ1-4	TGTGCCAGCAGCCCTCATCGGTCGGGCACCCTGCGGGAAAAACTGTTTTTT	CASSPHRSGTLREKLFF
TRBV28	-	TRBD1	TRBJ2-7	TGTGCCAGCAGTCAATACAGGGGGCGTTACGAGCAGTACTTC	CASSQYRGRYEQYF
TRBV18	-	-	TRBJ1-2	TGTGCCAGCTCACCGGGTGGACCCCGAGGCTACACCTTC	CASSPGGPRGYTF
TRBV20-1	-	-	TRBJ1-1	TGCAGTGCTAGAGGGCCTGAAGCTTTCTTT	CSARGPEAFF
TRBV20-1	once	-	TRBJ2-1	TGCAGTGCTAGTGGCGGGAACTCCTACAATGAGCAGTTCTTC	CSASGGNSYNEQFF
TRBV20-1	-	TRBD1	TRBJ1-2	TGCAGTGCTGGTGGACAGGGAAACTATGGCTACACCTTC	CSAGGQGNYGYTF
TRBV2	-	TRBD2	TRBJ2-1	TGTGCCAGCAGGGAATCTAGCGGTGCCTCCTACAATGAGCAGTTCTTC	CASRESSGASYNEQFF
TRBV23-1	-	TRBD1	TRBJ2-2	TGCGCCAGCGCCCCCGACAGGGCCGACACCGGGGAGCTGTTTTTT	CASAPDRADTGELFF
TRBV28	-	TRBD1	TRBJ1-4	TGTGCCAGCACCATGAGCCAGGGGGGTGAAAAACTGTTTTTT	CASTMSQGGEKLFF
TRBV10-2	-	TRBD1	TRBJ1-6	TGCGCCAGCGGTAGGACAGGGGATAATTCACCCCTCCACTTT	CASGRTGDNSPLHF
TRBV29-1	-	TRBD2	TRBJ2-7	TGCAGCGGACGGACTAGCTATGACGAGCAGTACTTC	CSGRTSYDEQYF
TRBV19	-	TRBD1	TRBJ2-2	TGTGCCAGTAGGTCAGACAGGGTCCCCGGGGAGCTGTTTTTT	CASRSDRVPGELFF
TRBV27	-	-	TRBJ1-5	TGTGCCAGCAGTTTATCCGGAGGGCAGCCCCAGCATTTT	CASSLSGGQPQHF
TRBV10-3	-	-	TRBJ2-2	TGTGCCATCAGTCGCCCCAAAGAGGGGGCGAACACCGGGGAGCTGTTTTTT	CAISRPKEGANTGELFF
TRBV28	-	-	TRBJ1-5	TGTGCCAGCAGTTTTGGGGCCGGGCATCAGCCCCAGCATTTT	CASSFGAGHQPQHF
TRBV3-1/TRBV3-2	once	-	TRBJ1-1	TGTGCCAGCAGCCAAGAACAGGGTTTTTACACTGAAGCTTTCTTT	CASSQEQGFYTEAFF
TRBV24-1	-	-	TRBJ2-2	TGTGCCACCAGTGATGGTGGGGCCCATGGGACCGGGGAGCTGTTTTTT	CATSDGGAHGTGELFF
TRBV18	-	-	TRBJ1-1	TGTGCCAGCTCACCACCGGCAGGCCAGGAGACTGAAGCTTTCTTT	CASSPPAGQETEAFF
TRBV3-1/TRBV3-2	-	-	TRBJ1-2	TGTGCCAGCAGCCAAGAGGGGATCGCTGGCTACACCTTC	CASSQEGIAGYTF
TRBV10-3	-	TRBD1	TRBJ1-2	TGTGCCATCAGAGGGACGGACCAGGGGGCTAGGTACTATGGCTACACCTTC	CAIRGTDQGARYYGYTF
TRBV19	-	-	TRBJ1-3	TGTGCCAGTAGTATTGGTCCGGGAAACACCATATATTTT	CASSIGPGNTIYF
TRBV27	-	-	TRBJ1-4	TGTGCCAGCAGACCCGAGGGGGGAAAACTGTTTTTT	CASRPEGGKLFF
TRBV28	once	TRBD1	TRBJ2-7	TGTGCCAGCAGACCGGGACAGTCCTACGAGCAGTACTTC	CASRPGQSYEQYF
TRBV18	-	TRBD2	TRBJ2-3	TGTGCCAGCTCACCCGGGACTAGCGATAGGAGGACAGATACGCAGTATTTT	CASSPGTSDRRTDTQYF
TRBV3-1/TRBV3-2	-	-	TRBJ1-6	TGTGCCAGCAGCCAGGATGGGGACCCCGATTCACCCCTCCACTTT	CASSQDGDPDSPLHF
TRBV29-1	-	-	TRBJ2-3	TGCAGCGCCGAGGGCGGGTACACAGATACGCAGTATTTT	CSAEGGYTDTQYF
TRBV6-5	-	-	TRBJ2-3	TGTGCCAGCAGTTACGTGGAAAGCACAGATACGCAGTATTTT	CASSYVESTDTQYF
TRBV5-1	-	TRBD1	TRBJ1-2	TGCGCCAGCAGCTCTACCGGACAGGCTACTAACTATGGCTACACCTTC	CASSSTGQATNYGYTF
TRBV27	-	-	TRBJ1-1	TGTGCCAGCAGTTTATCGGAGAGGAACACTGAAGCTTTCTTT	CASSLSERNTEAFF
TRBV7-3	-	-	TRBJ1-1	TGTGCCAGCAGCTCCCAGACAGACACTGAAGCTTTCTTT	CASSSQTDTEAFF
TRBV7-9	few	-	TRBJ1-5	TGTGCCAGCAGTACAGGGTTTGCGACTCAGCCCCAGCATTTT	CASSTGFATQPQHF
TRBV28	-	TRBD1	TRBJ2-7	TGTGCCAGCAGTCTACAGGGGGCCCACGAGCAGTACTTC	CASSLQGAHEQYF
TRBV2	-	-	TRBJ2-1	TGTGCCGGTCACGAATACAATGAGCAGTTCTTC	CAGHEYNEQFF
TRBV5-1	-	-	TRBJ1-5	TGCGCCAGCAGCTTGGAGGGGCTCCAAAATCAGCCCCAGCATTTT	CASSLEGLQNQPQHF
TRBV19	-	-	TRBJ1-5	TGTGCCAGTAGTTTTGGACAGTCATATCAGCCCCAGCATTTT	CASSFGQSYQPQHF
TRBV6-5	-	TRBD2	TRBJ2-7	TGTGCCAGCAGTTACTCTCGGACTAGTCACGAGCAGTACTTC	CASSYSRTSHEQYF
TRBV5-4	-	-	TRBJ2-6	TGTGCCAGCAGCTTCCCCCCTGGAGCAGGAACCTCTGGGGCCAACGTCCTGACTTTC	CASSFPPGAGTSGANVLTF
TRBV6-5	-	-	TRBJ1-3	TGTGCCAGCAGCCTAGGCATTTCTGGAAACACCATATATTTT	CASSLGISGNTIYF
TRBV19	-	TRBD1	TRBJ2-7	TGTGCCAGTAGTTTCGGACAGGGGTTATCCTACGAGCAGTACTTC	CASSFGQGLSYEQYF
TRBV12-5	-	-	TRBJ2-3	TGTGCTAGTGCTACCCTTGGGGGGCGTGATACGCAGTATTTT	CASATLGGRDTQYF
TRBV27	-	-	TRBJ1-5	TGTGCCAGCAGTTTATCTTCCCGGGGGGCGCGTCAGCCCCAGCATTTT	CASSLSSRGARQPQHF
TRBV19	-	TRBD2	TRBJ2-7	TGTGCCAGTAGTAAACCGTTGACTAGCGGGAGTTACGAGCAGTACTTC	CASSKPLTSGSYEQYF
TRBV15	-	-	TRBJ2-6	TGTGCCACCAGCAGAGACAGGTCTGGGGCCAACGTCCTGACTTTC	CATSRDRSGANVLTF
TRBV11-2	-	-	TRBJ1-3	TGTGCCAGCAGCTTAATGGCCTCTGGAAACACCATATATTTT	CASSLMASGNTIYF
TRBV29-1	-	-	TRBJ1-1	TGCAGCGTGCTAGACCGCCGGAGGAACACTGAAGCTTTCTTT	CSVLDRRRNTEAFF
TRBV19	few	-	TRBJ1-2	TGTGCCAGTAGTAGGGATGCTAACTATGGCTACACCTTC	CASSRDANYGYTF
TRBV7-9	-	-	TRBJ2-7	TGTGCCAGCAGCTCACCCTCAGGGGAGAACTCCTACGAGCAGTACTTC	CASSSPSGENSYEQYF
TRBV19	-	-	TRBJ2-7	TGTGCCAGTAGTATGGTAGGAGGGCTTAGCTCCTACGAGCAGTACTTC	CASSMVGGLSSYEQYF
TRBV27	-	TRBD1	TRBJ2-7	TGTGCCAGCAGCTTAAGGAGGGACAGGAGAGGCTACGAGCAGTACTTC	CASSLRRDRRGYEQYF
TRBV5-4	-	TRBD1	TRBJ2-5	TGTGCCAGCAGCTTGTCGACAGGGTCGGGGACCCAGTACTTC	CASSLSTGSGTQYF
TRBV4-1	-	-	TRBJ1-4	TGCGCCAGCAGCCAACCTACAGATAATGAAAAACTGTTTTTT	CASSQPTDNEKLFF
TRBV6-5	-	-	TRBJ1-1	TGTGCCAGCAGGGCAGGGTGGGCGGAAGCTTTCTTT	CASRAGWAEAFF
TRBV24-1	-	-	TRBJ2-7	TGTGCCACCAGTGATTTGCACTCCCCTATCCAAGAGCAGTACTTC	CATSDLHSPIQEQYF
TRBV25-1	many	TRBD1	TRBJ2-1	TGTGCCAGCAGTGATTGGGGCACGGGACAGAATCCTTACAATGAGCAGTTCTTC	CASSDWGTGQNPYNEQFF
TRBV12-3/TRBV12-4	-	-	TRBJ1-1	TGTGCCAGCAGTTCCGAACTCAGGGAAGCTTTCTTT	CASSSELREAFF